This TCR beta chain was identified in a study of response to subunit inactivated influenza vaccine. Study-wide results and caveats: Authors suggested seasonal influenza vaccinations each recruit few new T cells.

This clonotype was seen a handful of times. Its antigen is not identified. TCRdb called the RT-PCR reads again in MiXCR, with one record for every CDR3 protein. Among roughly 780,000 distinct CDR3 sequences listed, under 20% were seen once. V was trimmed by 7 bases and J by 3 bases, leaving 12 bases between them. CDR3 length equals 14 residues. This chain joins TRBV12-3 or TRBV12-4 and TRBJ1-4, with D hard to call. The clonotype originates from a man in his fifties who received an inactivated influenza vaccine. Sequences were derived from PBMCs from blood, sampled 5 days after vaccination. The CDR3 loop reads CASTTTGSNEKLFF. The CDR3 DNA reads TGTGCCAGCACTACTACGGGATCTAATGAAAAACTGTTTTTT.